A selection of T cell receptor beta chains follows, all from one sample in a study of blood T cells in healthy people across ages. TCRdb re-derived calls from the 5' RACE reads in MiXCR, one entry per CDR3 protein. The data contain 650,000 to 800,000 distinct CDR3 sequences, 40% to 50% of them singletons. Input material: blood. All receptors derive from a man in his fifties or sixties in good health. Both conserved end residues are part of each CDR3. A row's size may be missing; if present it is once, few, many or a size class.

v_call clone_size cdr3_aa
TRBV28 - CACSQVGHRGYEQYF
TRBV7-2 - CASSLGIGPSSYEQYF
TRBV14 - CASSQARGRGSEQFF
TRBV27 - CASSRTGESTEAFF
TRBV20-1 - CSVRRAADTQYF
TRBV28 - CASSLGRTGSGSPLHF
TRBV4-3 - CASSTTENTGELFF
TRBV5-5 - CASSLQRATNEKLFF
TRBV12-5 - CASGFGTSGGQETQYF
TRBV25-1 - CASRGGGTYNEQFF
TRBV20-1 few CSARDRLRQETQYF
TRBV10-3 - CAISESNDREKLFF
TRBV6-2/TRBV6-3 - CASSWGPESGQINQPQHF
TRBV5-1 - CASSFLVRGGQETQYF
TRBV28 - CASSLEEQQFSGNTIYF
TRBV4-1 - CASSQTRATYEQYF
TRBV29-1 few CSIKDGYYEQYF
TRBV20-1 many CSARDRLAGRETQYF
TRBV12-3/TRBV12-4 few CASRAGTPPGYTF
TRBV14 - CASSQGAGEQYF
TRBV5-6 - CASSRTGGAYNSPLHF
TRBV4-3 once CSSSPQRNTEAFF
TRBV7-9 few CASSLSPGSYGYTF
TRBV20-1 - CSARGRLAGKSYEQYF
TRBV10-3 - CAISRGLNTEAFF
TRBV5-1 few CASSSGQVYNEQFF
TRBV7-9 few CASSPSRDRGPNEKLFF
TRBV4-3 few CASSQDLTGSSYNEQFF
TRBV5-1 - CASSLGNQETLYF
TRBV29-1 many CSVVYRANPGNEQFF
TRBV20-1 - CRARTGRQYF
TRBV24-1 - CATSSPGYTVHEQYF
TRBV5-1 few CASSLGDNSNQPQHF
TRBV6-2/TRBV6-3 - CASSTDRGNTEAFF
TRBV9 - CASSPRGGSCNEQFF
TRBV6-5 few CASTPADSNYEQYF
TRBV5-1 few CASSLERARGNTEAFF
TRBV7-2 - CASSPRGGAGEQYF